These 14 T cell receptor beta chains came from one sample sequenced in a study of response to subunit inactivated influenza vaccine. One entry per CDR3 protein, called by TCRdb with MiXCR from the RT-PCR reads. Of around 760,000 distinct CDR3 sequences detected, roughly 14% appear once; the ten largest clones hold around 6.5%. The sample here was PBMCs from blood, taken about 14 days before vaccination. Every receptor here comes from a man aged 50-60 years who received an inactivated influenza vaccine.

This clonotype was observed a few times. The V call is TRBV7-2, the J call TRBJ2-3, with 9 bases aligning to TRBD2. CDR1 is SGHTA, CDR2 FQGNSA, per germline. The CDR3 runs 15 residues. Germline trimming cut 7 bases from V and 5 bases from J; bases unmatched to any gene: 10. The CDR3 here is CASTRTRSGRDTQYF. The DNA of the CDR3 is TGTGCCAGCACAAGAACCCGTAGCGGGAGAGATACGCAGTATTTT.

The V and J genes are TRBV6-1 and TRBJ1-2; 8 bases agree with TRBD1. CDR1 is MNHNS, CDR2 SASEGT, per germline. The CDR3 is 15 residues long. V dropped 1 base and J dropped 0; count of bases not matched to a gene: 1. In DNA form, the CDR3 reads TGTGCCAGCAGTGAAGGACAGGGGACTAACTATGGCTACACCTTC. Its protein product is CASSEGQGTNYGYTF.

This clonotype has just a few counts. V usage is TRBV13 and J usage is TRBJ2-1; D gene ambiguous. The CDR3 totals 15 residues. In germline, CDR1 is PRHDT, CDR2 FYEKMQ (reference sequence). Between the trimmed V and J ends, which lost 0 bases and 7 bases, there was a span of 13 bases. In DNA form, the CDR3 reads TGTGCCAGCAGCTTAGGGGGAATAGTGTGGAATGAGCAGTTCTTC. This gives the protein CASSLGGIVWNEQFF.

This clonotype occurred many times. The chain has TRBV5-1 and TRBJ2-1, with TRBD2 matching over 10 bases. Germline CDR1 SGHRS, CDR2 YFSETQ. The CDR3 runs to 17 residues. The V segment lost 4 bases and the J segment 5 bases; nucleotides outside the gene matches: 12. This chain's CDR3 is CASSPGTSVVTNNEQFF. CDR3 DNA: TGCGCCAGCAGCCCCGGGACTAGCGTGGTAACAAACAATGAGCAGTTCTTC.

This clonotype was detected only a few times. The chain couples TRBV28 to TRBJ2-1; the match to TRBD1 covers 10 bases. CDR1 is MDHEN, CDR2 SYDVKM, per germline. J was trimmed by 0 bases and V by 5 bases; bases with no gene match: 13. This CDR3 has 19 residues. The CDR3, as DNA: TGTGCCAGCAGTCCATCCCGGGACAGGGGACCGAGCTCCTACAATGAGCAGTTCTTC. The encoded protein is CASSPSRDRGPSSYNEQFF.

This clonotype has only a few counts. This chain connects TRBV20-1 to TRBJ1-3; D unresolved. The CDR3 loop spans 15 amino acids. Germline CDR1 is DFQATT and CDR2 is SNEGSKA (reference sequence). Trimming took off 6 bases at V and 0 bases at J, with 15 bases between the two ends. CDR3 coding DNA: TGCAGTGCCATTGACACCTTGAGCTCTGGAAACACCATATATTTT. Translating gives CSAIDTLSSGNTIYF.

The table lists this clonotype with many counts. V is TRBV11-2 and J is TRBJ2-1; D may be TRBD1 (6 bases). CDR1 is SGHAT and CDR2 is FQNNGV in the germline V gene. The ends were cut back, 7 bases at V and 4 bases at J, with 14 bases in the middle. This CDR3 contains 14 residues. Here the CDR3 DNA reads TGTGCCAGCACCCGGACAGTGCCTTACAATGAGCAGTTCTTC. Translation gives CASTRTVPYNEQFF.

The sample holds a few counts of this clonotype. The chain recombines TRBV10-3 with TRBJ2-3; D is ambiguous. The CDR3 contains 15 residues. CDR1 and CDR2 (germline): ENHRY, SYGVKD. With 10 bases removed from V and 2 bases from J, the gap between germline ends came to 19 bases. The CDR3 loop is CASLHRGDHTDTQYF. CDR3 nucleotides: TGTGCCAGCCTTCACCGCGGCGATCACACAGATACGCAGTATTTT.

The CDR3 nucleotides are TGTGCCAGCTCACCTGAGGCAAACAATGAGCAGTTCTTC. As protein: CASSPEANNEQFF. This chain links TRBV18 with TRBJ2-1; D uncertain. The germline V and J ends were trimmed by 3 bases and 5 bases, with 8 bases remaining between them. The CDR3 has 13 amino acids. From germline, CDR1 is KGHSH and CDR2 LQKENI.

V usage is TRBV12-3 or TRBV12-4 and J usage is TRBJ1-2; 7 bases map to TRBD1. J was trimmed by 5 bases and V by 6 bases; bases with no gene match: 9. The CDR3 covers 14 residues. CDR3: CASSRGTASYGYTF. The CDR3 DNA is TGTGCCAGCAGCCGGGGGACAGCAAGTTATGGCTACACCTTC.

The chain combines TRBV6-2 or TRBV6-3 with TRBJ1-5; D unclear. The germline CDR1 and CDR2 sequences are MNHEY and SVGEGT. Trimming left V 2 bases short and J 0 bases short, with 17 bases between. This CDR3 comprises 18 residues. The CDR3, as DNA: TGTGCCAGCAGTTACACGATTGGAAGGGCGAATAGCAATCAGCCCCAGCATTTT. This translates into CASSYTIGRANSNQPQHF.

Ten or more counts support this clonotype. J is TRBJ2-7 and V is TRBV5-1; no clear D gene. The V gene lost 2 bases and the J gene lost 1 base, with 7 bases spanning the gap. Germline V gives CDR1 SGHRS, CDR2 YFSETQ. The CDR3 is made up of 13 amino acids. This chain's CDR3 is CASSFGASYEQYF. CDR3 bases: TGCGCCAGCAGCTTCGGCGCATCCTACGAGCAGTACTTC. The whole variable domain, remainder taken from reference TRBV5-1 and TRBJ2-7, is KAGVTQTPRYLIKTRGQQVTLSCSPISGHRSVSWYQQTPGQGLQFLFEYFSETQRNKGNFPGRFSGRQFSNSRSEMNVSTLELGDSALYLCASSFGASYEQYFGPGTRLTVT.

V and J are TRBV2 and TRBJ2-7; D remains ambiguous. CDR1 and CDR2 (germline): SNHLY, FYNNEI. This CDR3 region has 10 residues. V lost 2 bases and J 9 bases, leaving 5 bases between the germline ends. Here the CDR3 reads CASSEQRQYF. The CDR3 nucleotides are TGTGCCAGCAGTGAACAGCGGCAGTACTTC.

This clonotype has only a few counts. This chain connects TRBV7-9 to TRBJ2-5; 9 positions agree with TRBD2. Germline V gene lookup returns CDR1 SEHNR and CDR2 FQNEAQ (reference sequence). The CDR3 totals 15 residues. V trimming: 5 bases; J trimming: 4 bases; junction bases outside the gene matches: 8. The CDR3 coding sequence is TGTGCCAGCAGCCCTATAGCGGGGGCCGGAGAGACCCAGTACTTC. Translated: CASSPIAGAGETQYF. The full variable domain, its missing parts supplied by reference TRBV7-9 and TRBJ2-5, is DTGVSQNPRHKITKRGQNVTFRCDPISEHNRLYWYRQTLGQGPEFLTYFQNEAQLEKSRLLSDRFSAERPKGSFSTLEIQRTEQGDSAMYLCASSPIAGAGETQYFGPGTRLLVL.